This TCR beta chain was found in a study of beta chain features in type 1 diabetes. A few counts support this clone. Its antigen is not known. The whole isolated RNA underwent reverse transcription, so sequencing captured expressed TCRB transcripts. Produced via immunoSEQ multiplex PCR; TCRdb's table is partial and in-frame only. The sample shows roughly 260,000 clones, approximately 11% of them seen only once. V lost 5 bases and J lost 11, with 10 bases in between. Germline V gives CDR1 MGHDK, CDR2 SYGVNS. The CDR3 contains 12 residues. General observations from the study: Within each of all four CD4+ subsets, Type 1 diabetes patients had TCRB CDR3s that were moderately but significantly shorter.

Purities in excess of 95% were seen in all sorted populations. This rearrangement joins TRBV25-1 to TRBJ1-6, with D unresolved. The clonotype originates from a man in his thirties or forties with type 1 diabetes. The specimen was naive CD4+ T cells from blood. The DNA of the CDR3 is TGTGCCAGCAGTCACCCCCTAGCACCCCTCCACTTT. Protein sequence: CASSHPLAPLHF.